The rows below give T cell receptor beta chains drawn from one sample of a study of cytomegalovirus exposure and HLA in healthy donors. Profiling relied on immunoSEQ multiplex PCR, and the TCRdb table lists in-frame clones only, not all of them. The data contain some 120,000 clones, 75% to 90% of them singletons. The specimen sequenced was PBMCs. The receptors derive from a middle-aged man in good health and CMV-seronegative. CDR3s include the opening cysteine and the closing phenylalanine or tryptophan. D genes are given only for firm matches. The size field is filled for only some rows; it gives once, few, many or a size class.

V: TRBV7-8; J: TRBJ2-7; D: TRBD2; size: .; CDR3: CASSLGGLAASSYEQYF; DNA: TGTGCCAGCAGCTTAGGCGGACTAGCGGCGAGCTCCTACGAGCAGTACTTC
V: TRBV6-1; J: TRBJ1-6; D: .; size: once; CDR3: CASSEQWGGSYNSPLHF; DNA: TGTGCCAGCAGTGAACAGTGGGGAGGCTCCTATAATTCACCCCTCCACTTT
V: TRBV19; J: TRBJ1-5; D: .; size: .; CDR3: CASGPSYNSNQPQHF; DNA: TGTGCCAGTGGGCCCTCCTACAATAGCAATCAGCCCCAGCATTTT
V: TRBV21-1; J: TRBJ2-7; D: .; size: .; CDR3: CASSKGGTGLSYEQYF; DNA: TGTGCCAGCAGCAAAGGTGGGACAGGACTCTCCTACGAGCAGTACTTC
V: TRBV4-2; J: TRBJ2-3; D: TRBD2; size: .; CDR3: CASRRRGGRTDTQYF; DNA: TGTGCCAGCAGGCGGCGGGGGGGCCGAACAGATACGCAGTATTTT
V: TRBV4-1; J: TRBJ2-2; D: .; size: .; CDR3: CASSQAWTANTGELFF; DNA: TGCGCCAGCAGCCAAGCTTGGACAGCGAACACCGGGGAGCTGTTTTTT
V: TRBV6-5; J: TRBJ1-1; D: .; size: .; CDR3: CASSQTVNTEAFF; DNA: TGTGCCAGCAGTCAGACAGTGAACACTGAAGCTTTCTTT
V: TRBV11-2; J: TRBJ2-6; D: .; size: .; CDR3: CASSFTDSGANVLTF; DNA: TGTGCCAGCAGCTTTACAGACTCTGGGGCCAACGTCCTGACTTTC
V: TRBV5-6; J: TRBJ2-6; D: .; size: .; CDR3: CASSLDRGGANVLTF; DNA: TGTGCCAGCAGCTTAGATAGGGGGGGGGCCAACGTCCTGACTTTC
V: TRBV6-1; J: TRBJ1-6; D: .; size: .; CDR3: CASSEGGVVLHF; DNA: TGTGCCAGCAGTGAAGGAGGTGTTGTCCTCCACTTT
V: TRBV5-8; J: TRBJ1-2; D: .; size: once; CDR3: CASRLQGGYGYTF; DNA: TGTGCCAGCAGGTTACAGGGTGGCTATGGCTACACCTTC
V: TRBV10-3; J: TRBJ2-1; D: TRBD2; size: once; CDR3: CAIRGTSGGNIKEQFF; DNA: TGTGCCATCAGGGGGACTAGCGGGGGGAATATTAAGGAGCAGTTCTTC
V: TRBV18; J: TRBJ2-1; D: TRBD2; size: .; CDR3: CASSPGLAGEGEQFF; DNA: TGTGCCAGCTCACCGGGACTAGCGGGAGAGGGAGAGCAGTTCTTC
V: TRBV5-1; J: TRBJ2-5; D: .; size: few; CDR3: CASRFGVQETQYF; DNA: TGCGCCAGCAGATTCGGGGTCCAAGAGACCCAGTACTTC
V: TRBV7-2; J: TRBJ2-7; D: TRBD2; size: .; CDR3: CASSLTSGGAYEQYF; DNA: TGTGCCAGCAGCTTAACTAGCGGGGGGGCCTACGAGCAGTACTTC
V: TRBV6-6; J: TRBJ1-6; D: TRBD1; size: .; CDR3: CASTRQGDNSPLHF; DNA: TGTGCCAGCACCCGACAGGGCGATAATTCACCCCTCCACTTT
V: TRBV7-9; J: TRBJ2-3; D: .; size: .; CDR3: CASSPLDSRTDTQYF; DNA: TGTGCCAGCAGCCCGTTAGACAGCCGCACAGATACGCAGTATTTT
V: TRBV7-9; J: TRBJ2-5; D: TRBD2; size: .; CDR3: CASSRTTSGTETQYF; DNA: TGTGCCAGCAGCCGTACGACTAGCGGGACGGAGACCCAGTACTTC
V: TRBV29-1; J: TRBJ2-5; D: TRBD2; size: .; CDR3: CSVRTSGETQYF; DNA: TGCAGCGTTCGGACTAGCGGCGAGACCCAGTACTTC
V: TRBV15; J: TRBJ1-2; D: .; size: few; CDR3: CATSRGGGSYGYTF; DNA: TGTGCCACCAGCAGGGGGGGAGGGTCTTATGGCTACACCTTC
V: TRBV6-1; J: TRBJ2-5; D: TRBD1; size: .; CDR3: CASSELWDRARETQYF; DNA: TGTGCCAGCAGTGAATTATGGGACAGGGCTAGAGAGACCCAGTACTTC
V: TRBV9; J: TRBJ2-7; D: TRBD2; size: .; CDR3: CASSATSDSYEQYF; DNA: TGTGCCAGCAGCGCTACTAGCGATTCCTACGAGCAGTACTTC
V: TRBV6-1; J: TRBJ1-1; D: .; size: few; CDR3: CASIRGPLPNTEAFF; DNA: TGTGCCAGCATCAGGGGACCCCTGCCGAACACTGAAGCTTTCTTT
V: TRBV19; J: TRBJ1-2; D: .; size: .; CDR3: CASSHRGALSGYTF; DNA: TGTGCCAGTAGCCATCGGGGGGCTCTAAGTGGCTACACCTTC
V: TRBV11-2; J: TRBJ2-7; D: .; size: .; CDR3: CASSLFFYEQYF; DNA: TGTGCCAGCAGCTTATTCTTCTACGAGCAGTACTTC
V: TRBV6-5; J: TRBJ2-6; D: .; size: .; CDR3: CASSLGGLGGANVLTF; DNA: TGTGCCAGCAGTTTGGGGGGGCTAGGTGGGGCCAACGTCCTGACTTTC
V: TRBV27; J: TRBJ1-2; D: .; size: once; CDR3: CASSQGGYGYTF; DNA: TGTGCCAGCAGCCAGGGTGGCTATGGCTACACCTTC